This TCR beta chain is from a study of blood T cell repertoires in COVID-19. Study-wide context: The origin of the acute and convalescent COVID-19 samples was the United States, Italy and Spain. PBMCs, B-cell-depleted T cells, or T cells provided the cDNA or gDNA that made up the material.

The authors' processing: Reference gene primer amplification gave nucleated cell count estimates. Sequencing was performed with immunoSEQ multiplex PCR; in TCRdb, only in-frame clones are kept and a portion is missing. That table is the source of V, J and clone size, and D and trimming were worked out from the DNA. The table lists about 250,000 clones, nearly 90% of them singletons. Sequenced material: peripheral blood. This sequence originates from a young man with active or convalescent COVID-19.

For the CDR3, the DNA is TGTGCCAGCAGCCCAGGACTAGCGGGAGGAGCCGGGGAGCTGTTTTTT. Its protein is CASSPGLAGGAGELFF. The V gene is TRBV9, the J gene TRBJ2-2; TRBD2 agrees at 14 bases. The CDR3 spans 16 residues. Trimming removed 4 bases from V and 6 bases from J; junction bases left unmatched: 5. Per the germline V gene, CDR1 is SGDLS and CDR2 is YYNGEE.